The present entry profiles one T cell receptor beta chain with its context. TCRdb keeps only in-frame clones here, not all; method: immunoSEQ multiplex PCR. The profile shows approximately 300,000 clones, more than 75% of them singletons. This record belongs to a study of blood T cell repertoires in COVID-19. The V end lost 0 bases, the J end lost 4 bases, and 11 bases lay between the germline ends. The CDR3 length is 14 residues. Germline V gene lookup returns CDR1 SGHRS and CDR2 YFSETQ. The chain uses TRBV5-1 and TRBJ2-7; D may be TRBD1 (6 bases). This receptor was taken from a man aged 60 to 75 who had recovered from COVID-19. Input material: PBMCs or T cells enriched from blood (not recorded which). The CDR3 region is CASSLGGTIYEQYF. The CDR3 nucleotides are TGCGCCAGCAGCTTGGGTGGGACAATTTACGAGCAGTACTTC.